This TCR beta chain was recovered during a study of T cells in Graves' hyperthyroidism and ophthalmopathy. This clonotype showed up just a few times. Its antigen is not identified. Diagnostic decisions used clinical symptoms, serum thyroxine and TRAb, thyroid ultrasound and orbital computed tomography. Fresh peripheral blood, around 9.2 ml of it, supplied the PBMCs. The germline CDR1 and CDR2 sequences are LGHNA and YSLEER. Trimming pared 0 bases from V and 2 bases from J, leaving 17 bases between. The CDR3 contains 17 residues. Study-wide findings and caveats: Ophthalmopathy was identified by the model a median roughly six months ahead of onset.

Amplified TCR beta CDR3 regions came from RNA transcripts. First-round RT-PCR targeting the TCR CDR3 was performed with the HTBI primer set. TCRdb itself ran the multiplex PCR reads through MiXCR, one entry per CDR3 protein. The sample yields fewer than 650,000 distinct CDR3 sequences, over 11% seen once. Specimen: blood. The chain employs TRBV4-3 and TRBJ2-7; D may be TRBD2 (5 bases). The sequence was collected from a woman in her 30s with Graves' hyperthyroidism that later progressed to Graves' ophthalmopathy. Written as DNA, the CDR3 is TGCGCCAGCAGCCAAGATTTCAAAGAAGCGGCCCCCTACGAGCAGTACTTC. Translating gives CASSQDFKEAAPYEQYF.